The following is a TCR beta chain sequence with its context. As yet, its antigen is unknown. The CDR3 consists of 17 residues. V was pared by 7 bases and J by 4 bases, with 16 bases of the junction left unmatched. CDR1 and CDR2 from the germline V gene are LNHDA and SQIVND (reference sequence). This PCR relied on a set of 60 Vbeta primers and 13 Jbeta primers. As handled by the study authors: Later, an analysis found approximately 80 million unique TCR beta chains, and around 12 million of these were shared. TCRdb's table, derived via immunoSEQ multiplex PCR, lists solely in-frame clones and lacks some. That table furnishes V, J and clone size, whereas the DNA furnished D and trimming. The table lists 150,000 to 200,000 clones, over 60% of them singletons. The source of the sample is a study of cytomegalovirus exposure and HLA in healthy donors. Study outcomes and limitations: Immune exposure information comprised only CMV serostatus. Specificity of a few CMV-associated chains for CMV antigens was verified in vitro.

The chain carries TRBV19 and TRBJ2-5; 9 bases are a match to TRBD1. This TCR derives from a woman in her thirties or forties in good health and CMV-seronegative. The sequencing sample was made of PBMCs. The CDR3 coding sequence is TGTGCCAGTAACCCAAGGCCTGCTACAGGGGGCGCAGAGACCCAGTACTTC. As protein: CASNPRPATGGAETQYF.